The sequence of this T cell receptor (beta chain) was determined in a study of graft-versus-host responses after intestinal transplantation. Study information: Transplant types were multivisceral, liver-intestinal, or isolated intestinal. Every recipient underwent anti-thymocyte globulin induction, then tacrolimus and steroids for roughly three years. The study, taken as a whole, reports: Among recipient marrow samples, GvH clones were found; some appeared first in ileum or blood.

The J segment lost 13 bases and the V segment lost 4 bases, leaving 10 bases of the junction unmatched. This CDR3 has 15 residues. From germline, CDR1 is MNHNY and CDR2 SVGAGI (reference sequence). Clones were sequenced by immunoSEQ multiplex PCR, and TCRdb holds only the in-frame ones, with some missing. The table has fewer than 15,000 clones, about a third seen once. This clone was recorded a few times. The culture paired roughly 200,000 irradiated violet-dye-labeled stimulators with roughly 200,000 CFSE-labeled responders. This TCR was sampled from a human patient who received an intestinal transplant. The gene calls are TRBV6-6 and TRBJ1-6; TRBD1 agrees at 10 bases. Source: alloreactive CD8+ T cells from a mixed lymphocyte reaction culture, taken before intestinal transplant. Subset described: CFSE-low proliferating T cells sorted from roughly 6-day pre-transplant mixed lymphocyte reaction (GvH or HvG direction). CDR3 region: CASSFTPGQGTPLHF. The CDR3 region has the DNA TGTGCCAGCAGTTTTACTCCGGGACAGGGGACCCCCCTCCACTTT.